The source of this T cell receptor (beta chain) is a study of regulatory T cells in long-lasting Graves disease. Study observations and caveats: Investigators studied peripheral blood only, not thyroid tissue.

With regard to this clonotype: Its antigen is still unknown.

The CDR3 sequence is 13 residues long. V gave up 7 bases and J gave up 2 bases, with 10 bases separating them. Looked up from germline, CDR1 is SGHTA and CDR2 is FQGTGA. Described time point: persistent/refractory GD, antithyroid drugs over 5 years with positive TRAb. PBMC-extracted RNA yielded the TCR library. Libraries of TCR beta came from iRepertoire HTBI primers plus Arm-PCR of CDR3 regions. TCRdb reanalysed the multiplex PCR reads using MiXCR and keeps one entry per CDR3 protein. The table lists 390,000 or so distinct CDR3 sequences, about 23% of them singletons. The material was peripheral blood mononuclear cells (PBMCs), obtained when the disease was refractory, from a patient treated with antithyroid drugs. The source is a woman aged 40 to 50 with Graves disease. V usage is TRBV7-3 and J usage is TRBJ2-3; D may be TRBD2 (5 bases). The CDR3 nucleotides read TGTGCCAGCAATGGCGGGTTCACAGATACGCAGTATTTT. Translated, it gives CASNGGFTDTQYF.